The T cell receptor (beta chain) described here comes from a study of shared clonotypes between healthy human individuals. Study in general: A few men and two women, aged 18 to 49, were donors. Used for every donor were three CD4 naive, three CD4 memory, two CD8 naive and one CD8 memory plate.

CDR3 length equals 13 residues. Deletions cut 5 bases from V and 6 bases from J, with 13 bases between. Germline V gene lookup returns CDR1 SGHAT and CDR2 FQNNGV. To note about this clone: Its antigen is unidentified.

Study results and caveats: Estimated richness values were generally larger in naive subsets than in memory subsets.

TCRdb keeps only in-frame clones here, not all; method: immunoSEQ multiplex PCR. This sample has fewer than 2.5 million clones, with roughly 93% found just once. The TCR comes from a man younger than 30 in good health. Some clones in this sample may be carry-over from other donors' samples. The chain links TRBV11-2 to TRBJ2-5; no firm D call. The specimen sequenced was naive CD4+ T cells from PBMCs. Indicated subset: CD45RA+ positively selected. The CDR3 loop reads CASSPLASKTQYF. In nucleotides, the CDR3 is TGTGCCAGCAGCCCACTGGCGTCGAAGACCCAGTACTTC.